The clone carrying this T cell receptor (beta chain) was counted only a few times. Both TRBC1 and TRBC2 were covered by a beta constant-region primer of two equimolar oligonucleotides. The ligated cDNA underwent four PCR rounds using SP2 and nested alpha and beta constant-region primers. TCRdb passed the UMI-ligation and nested PCR reads through MiXCR, listing each CDR3 protein once. The data show some 30,000 distinct CDR3 sequences, roughly 18% seen once. This sample is part of a study of naive and memory T cell subsets. The specimen was effector memory CD4+ T cells from blood. Regarding subset: effector memory, CD45RA- CD27-. The clonotype originates from a human donor in good health.

CDR3 nucleotide sequence: TGTGCCAGCAGCTTAGAACCAGCGAACACTGAAGCTTTCTTT. The encoded protein is CASSLEPANTEAFF. The rearrangement uses TRBV7-2 and TRBJ1-1; D not resolved. This CDR3 is built from 14 residues. Trimming took 1 base from V and 1 from J, leaving 7 bases between them. CDR1 is SGHTA and CDR2 is FQGNSA in the germline V gene.